Listed below are T cell receptor beta chains from one sample, sequenced in a study of blood T cell repertoires in COVID-19. TCRdb's table, derived via immunoSEQ multiplex PCR, lists solely in-frame clones and lacks some. This sample has around 67,000 clones, with 84% found just once. Sequenced material: peripheral blood. All receptors come from a man in his 70s with acute or convalescent COVID-19. Each CDR3 is given with its conserved first and last residue. A D gene is named only where the DNA matches it firmly. Some rows mark clone size as missing; the rest say once, few, many or name a class of expanded clone.

cdr3_aa | cdr3_nt | clone_size | j_call | cdr3_length | v_call | d_call
CASSLNREVTGNTIYF | TGTGCCAGCAGCCTAAACAGGGAAGTAACTGGAAACACCATATATTTT | - | TRBJ1-3 | 16 | TRBV4-2 | -
CASSRRELGEKLFF | TGTGCCAGCAGCCGGCGGGAATTGGGGGAAAAACTGTTTTTT | once | TRBJ1-4 | 14 | TRBV5-6 | -
CASTTGWGEQYF | TGTGCCAGCACCACAGGGTGGGGCGAGCAGTACTTC | once | TRBJ2-7 | 12 | TRBV6-5 | -
CALSYGGETQYF | TGTGCCCTCTCATACGGCGGGGAGACCCAGTACTTC | - | TRBJ2-5 | 12 | TRBV6-5 | -
CASIRGGIYNEQFF | TGTGCCAGTATTCGCGGGGGGATCTACAATGAGCAGTTCTTC | - | TRBJ2-1 | 14 | TRBV19 | TRBD2
CASSWTAGTF | TGTGCCAGCAGTTGGACCGCGGGGACCTTC | - | TRBJ1-2 | 10 | TRBV27 | -
CATSDQLPGQGNTGELFF | TGTGCCACCAGTGACCAACTACCGGGACAGGGCAACACCGGGGAGCTGTTTTTT | - | TRBJ2-2 | 18 | TRBV24-1 | TRBD1
CASSESRAGVGDTQYF | TGTGCCAGCAGTGAATCTAGGGCAGGGGTGGGAGATACGCAGTATTTT | - | TRBJ2-3 | 16 | TRBV25-1 | -
CSVGRGSKVNTEAFF | TGCAGCGTTGGGCGGGGCTCGAAGGTGAACACTGAAGCTTTCTTT | once | TRBJ1-1 | 15 | TRBV29-1 | -
CASKPTGDTEQFF | TGTGCCAGCAAACCAACAGGGGACACTGAGCAGTTCTTC | - | TRBJ2-1 | 13 | TRBV6-6 | TRBD1
CASSLARQGTYEQYF | TGTGCCAGCAGCTTAGCGCGCCAGGGGACCTACGAGCAGTACTTC | - | TRBJ2-7 | 15 | TRBV7-2 | -
CASRKQTGPSTDTQYF | TGTGCCAGCAGGAAGCAGACAGGCCCTAGCACAGATACGCAGTATTTT | - | TRBJ2-3 | 16 | TRBV2 | -
CASSLPGQGNTGELFF | TGTGCCAGCAGCTTGCCGGGACAGGGAAACACCGGGGAGCTGTTTTTT | - | TRBJ2-2 | 16 | TRBV5-6 | TRBD1
CAISEPWAGPTDTQYF | TGTGCCATCAGTGAACCGTGGGCAGGGCCCACAGATACGCAGTATTTT | - | TRBJ2-3 | 16 | TRBV10-3 | -
CASKTSGGGETQYF | TGTGCCAGCAAAACTAGCGGGGGAGGGGAGACCCAGTACTTC | - | TRBJ2-5 | 14 | TRBV19 | TRBD2
CAWSGGTRYEQYF | TGTGCCTGGAGTGGAGGGACTCGCTACGAGCAGTACTTC | - | TRBJ2-7 | 13 | TRBV30 | -
CASSSPWASAGGNTEAFF | TGTGCCAGCAGTTCTCCATGGGCGAGCGCAGGGGGTAACACTGAAGCTTTCTTT | - | TRBJ1-1 | 18 | TRBV28 | TRBD1
CASRRGGARNTEAFF | TGTGCCAGCAGACGCGGTGGGGCGAGGAACACTGAAGCTTTCTTT | - | TRBJ1-1 | 15 | TRBV27 | -
CASSADRAGYTF | TGTGCCAGCAGCGCTGACAGGGCCGGCTACACCTTC | once | TRBJ1-2 | 12 | TRBV9 | TRBD1
CASSPGTGKEPVAFF | TGTGCCAGCAGTCCTGGGACAGGGAAGGAGCCGGTAGCTTTCTTT | - | TRBJ1-1 | 15 | TRBV28 | TRBD1
CSVEMGTGGNFYEQYF | TGCAGCGTTGAGATGGGGACAGGGGGCAACTTCTACGAGCAGTACTTC | - | TRBJ2-7 | 16 | TRBV29-1 | TRBD1
CASSPLGGAFEQFF | TGTGCCAGCAGCCCCCTAGGTGGGGCCTTTGAGCAGTTCTTC | - | TRBJ2-1 | 14 | TRBV3-1/TRBV3-2 | -
CASSEGGQGWDTQYF | TGTGCCAGCAGTGAAGGGGGACAGGGGTGGGATACGCAGTATTTT | - | TRBJ2-3 | 15 | TRBV6-1 | TRBD1
CASHYGTEAFF | TGCGCCAGTCATTACGGGACTGAAGCTTTCTTT | few | TRBJ1-1 | 11 | TRBV5-1 | -
CASNMGQTNEKLFF | TGTGCCAGTAATATGGGACAAACTAATGAAAAACTGTTTTTT | - | TRBJ1-4 | 14 | TRBV19 | -
CASSLMGSGGTEAFF | TGTGCCAGCAGTTTAATGGGGAGCGGTGGGACTGAAGCTTTCTTT | few | TRBJ1-1 | 15 | TRBV27 | -
CASSVVASTDTQYF | TGTGCCAGCAGCGTAGTGGCTAGCACAGATACGCAGTATTTT | - | TRBJ2-3 | 14 | TRBV9 | -
CASSPGQLSGNTIYF | TGCGCCAGCAGCCCTGGACAACTCTCTGGAAACACCATATATTTT | - | TRBJ1-3 | 15 | TRBV10-2 | -
CASSETNRASPLHF | TGTGCCAGCAGTGAAACGAACAGGGCTTCACCCCTCCACTTT | - | TRBJ1-6 | 14 | TRBV2 | -
CASSLVQGQETQYF | TGTGCCAGCAGCTTAGTACAGGGCCAAGAGACCCAGTACTTC | - | TRBJ2-5 | 14 | TRBV7-2 | -
CASSQDRGVPNSPLHF | TGTGCCAGCAGCCAAGATCGCGGGGTACCAAATTCACCCCTCCACTTT | few | TRBJ1-6 | 16 | TRBV3-1/TRBV3-2 | -
CASSFARSNTEAFF | TGTGCCAGCAGTTTTGCCAGGTCGAACACTGAAGCTTTCTTT | - | TRBJ1-1 | 14 | TRBV6-2/TRBV6-3 | -
CAWSPRGSYEQYF | TGTGCCTGGAGTCCCCGGGGGTCCTACGAGCAGTACTTC | - | TRBJ2-7 | 13 | TRBV30 | -
CASSLGGGKGYEQYF | TGTGCCAGCAGCTTAGGGGGCGGGAAGGGCTACGAGCAGTACTTC | - | TRBJ2-7 | 15 | TRBV5-4 | -
CASSPPGQGMGNEQFF | TGCGCCAGCAGCCCCCCGGGACAGGGAATGGGCAATGAGCAGTTCTTC | - | TRBJ2-1 | 16 | TRBV5-1 | TRBD1
CASSQDWAGGQAKNIQYF | TGTGCCAGCAGCCAAGATTGGGCAGGGGGCCAGGCCAAAAACATTCAGTACTTC | - | TRBJ2-4 | 18 | TRBV4-2 | TRBD1
CASSGTGKDQPQHF | TGTGCCAGCAGCGGTACAGGGAAGGACCAGCCCCAGCATTTT | - | TRBJ1-5 | 14 | TRBV9 | -
CASSPPQVTSAF | TGTGCCAGCAGCCCTCCACAGGTTACTTCTGCCTTC | - | TRBJ1-2 | 12 | TRBV28 | -
CASSLAGGPGTDTQYF | TGCGCCAGCAGTCTTGCGGGAGGGCCGGGCACAGATACGCAGTATTTT | - | TRBJ2-3 | 16 | TRBV5-1 | TRBD2
CASSWTGSNYGYTF | TGTGCCAGTAGTTGGACAGGGAGTAACTATGGCTACACCTTC | few | TRBJ1-2 | 14 | TRBV19 | TRBD1
CASSPRQGASYEQYF | TGCGCCAGCAGCCCCCGACAGGGGGCCTCCTACGAGCAGTACTTC | - | TRBJ2-7 | 15 | TRBV4-3 | TRBD1
CASSPDTFNSPLHF | TGTGCCAGCAGCCCCGACACCTTTAATTCACCCCTCCACTTT | - | TRBJ1-6 | 14 | TRBV7-9 | -
CATGDRGRGEQYF | TGTGCCACGGGGGACAGGGGGCGCGGCGAGCAGTACTTC | - | TRBJ2-7 | 13 | TRBV6-5 | TRBD1
CASSLDRLAGGNTGELFF | TGCGCCAGCAGCTTAGATCGACTAGCGGGAGGGAACACCGGGGAGCTGTTTTTT | - | TRBJ2-2 | 18 | TRBV5-1 | TRBD2
CACWGGRHTEAFF | TGTGCCTGTTGGGGGGGGAGGCACACTGAAGCTTTCTTT | - | TRBJ1-1 | 13 | TRBV30 | -
CASSEMFFRRDGSEQFF | TGTGCCAGCAGTGAGATGTTTTTTCGGCGGGATGGCTCTGAGCAGTTCTTC | - | TRBJ2-1 | 17 | TRBV6-1 | -
CASRSTGDPETNEKLFF | TGTGCCAGCAGAAGTACAGGGGACCCGGAGACTAATGAAAAACTGTTTTTT | many | TRBJ1-4 | 17 | TRBV5-6 | TRBD1
CSASRQTIYEQYF | TGCAGTGCTAGTCGACAGACCATCTACGAGCAGTACTTC | - | TRBJ2-7 | 13 | TRBV20-1 | -
CASSVTGGTETQYF | TGTGCCAGTAGTGTCACAGGGGGAACAGAGACCCAGTACTTC | - | TRBJ2-5 | 14 | TRBV19 | TRBD1
CASIPTGGNTEAFF | TGTGCCAGCATCCCGACAGGGGGCAACACTGAAGCTTTCTTT | - | TRBJ1-1 | 14 | TRBV6-5 | TRBD1
CASSAPGVLSNQPQHF | TGTGCCAGCAGCGCCCCAGGGGTCCTCAGCAATCAGCCCCAGCATTTT | - | TRBJ1-5 | 16 | TRBV28 | -
CSGGVNTEAFF | TGCAGTGGGGGGGTGAACACTGAAGCTTTCTTT | - | TRBJ1-1 | 11 | TRBV20-1 | -
CASSYPRGESNTGELFF | TGTGCCAGCAGCTACCCCCGGGGAGAATCGAACACCGGGGAGCTGTTTTTT | - | TRBJ2-2 | 17 | TRBV11-2 | -